One sample yielded the 3 T cell receptor beta chains listed below, sequenced in a study of blood T cells in healthy people across ages. It was with a sample-barcoded 5' primer and a J-beta primer mix that a second PCR of about 6 to 12 cycles was run. Using its own MiXCR run on the 5' RACE reads, TCRdb lists one record per CDR3 protein. The sample contains over a million distinct CDR3 sequences, less than 50% of which appear only once. Sequencing was performed on blood. These receptor sequences come from an older woman in good health.

The rearrangement joins TRBV10-3 to TRBJ1-4; perhaps TRBD1 as D (6 bases). This CDR3 is built from 15 residues. Trimming took 2 bases from V and 8 from J, leaving 15 bases between them. CDR1 and CDR2 (germline): ENHRY, SYGVKD. The CDR3 loop reads CAISEGQGYKEKLFF. In DNA form, the CDR3 reads TGTGCCATCAGTGAGGGGCAGGGGTATAAGGAAAAACTGTTTTTT.

V and J are TRBV12-3 or TRBV12-4 and TRBJ2-3, with D unresolved. The V and J ends lost 3 bases and 4 bases respectively, with 5 bases between them. The CDR3 is 12 amino acids. The CDR3 spells CASSFVADTQYF. The CDR3 coding sequence is TGTGCCAGCAGTTTTGTTGCAGATACGCAGTATTTT.

This rearrangement joins TRBV27 to TRBJ2-1; TRBD2 matches 10 bases. The V gene's germline CDR1 is MNHEY and CDR2 SMNVEV (reference sequence). Unmatched junction bases numbered 11, after V lost 6 bases and J lost 6 bases. CDR3 length equals 16 residues. As DNA, the CDR3 is TGTGCCAGCAGCCCACTCGGACTAGCGGAGATCAATGAGCAGTTCTTC. Translation gives CASSPLGLAEINEQFF.